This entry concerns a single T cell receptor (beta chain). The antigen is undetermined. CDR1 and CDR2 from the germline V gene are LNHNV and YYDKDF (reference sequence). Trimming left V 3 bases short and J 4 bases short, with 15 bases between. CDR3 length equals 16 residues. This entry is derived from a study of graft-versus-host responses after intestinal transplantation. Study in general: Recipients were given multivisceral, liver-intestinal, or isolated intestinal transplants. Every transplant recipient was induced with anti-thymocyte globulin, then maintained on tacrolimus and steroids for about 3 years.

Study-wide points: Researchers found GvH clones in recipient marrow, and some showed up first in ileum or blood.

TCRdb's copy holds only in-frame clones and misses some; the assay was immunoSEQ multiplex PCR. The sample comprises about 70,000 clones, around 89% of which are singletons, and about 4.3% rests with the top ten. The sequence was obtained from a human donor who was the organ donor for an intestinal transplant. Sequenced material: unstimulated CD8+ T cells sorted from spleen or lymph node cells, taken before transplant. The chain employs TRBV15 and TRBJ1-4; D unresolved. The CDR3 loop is CATSSEPGRSNEKLFF. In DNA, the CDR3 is TGTGCCACCAGCAGTGAGCCCGGGAGAAGTAATGAAAAACTGTTTTTT.